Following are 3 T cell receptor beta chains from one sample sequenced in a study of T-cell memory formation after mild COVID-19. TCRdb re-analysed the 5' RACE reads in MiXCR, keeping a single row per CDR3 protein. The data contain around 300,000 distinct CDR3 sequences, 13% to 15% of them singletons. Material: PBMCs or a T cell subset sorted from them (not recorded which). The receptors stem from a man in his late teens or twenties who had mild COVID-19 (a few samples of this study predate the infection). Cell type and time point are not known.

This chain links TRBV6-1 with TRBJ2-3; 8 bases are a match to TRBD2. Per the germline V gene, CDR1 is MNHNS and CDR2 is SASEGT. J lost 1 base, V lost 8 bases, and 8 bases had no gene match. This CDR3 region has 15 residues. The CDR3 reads CASVPGLGGTDTQYF. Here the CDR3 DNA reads TGTGCCAGCGTTCCGGGACTAGGCGGCACAGATACGCAGTATTTT.

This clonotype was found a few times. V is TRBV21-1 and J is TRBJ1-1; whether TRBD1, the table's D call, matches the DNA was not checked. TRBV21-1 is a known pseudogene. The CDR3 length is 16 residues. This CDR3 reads CASSSLGAGSCTEAFF. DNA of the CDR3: TGTGCCAGCAGCTCCCTGGGGGCGGGTAGTTGCACTGAAGCTTTCTTT.

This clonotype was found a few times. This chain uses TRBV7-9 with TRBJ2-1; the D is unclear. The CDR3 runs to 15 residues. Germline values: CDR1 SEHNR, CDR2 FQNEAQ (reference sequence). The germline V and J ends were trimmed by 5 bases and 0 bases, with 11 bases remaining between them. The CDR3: CASSRRTSSYNEQFF. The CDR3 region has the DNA TGTGCCAGCAGCAGACGTACAAGCTCCTACAATGAGCAGTTCTTC.